The T cell receptor beta chain under discussion was sequenced for a study of cytomegalovirus exposure and HLA in healthy donors. As for the study in general: Findings of an earlier analysis included some 120 million unique TCR beta sequences from some 180 million T cells. Of all 400 or so donors who were genotyped, 70% to 85% belonged to the Caucasian-associated ancestry cluster.

As for this clone: Its specificity is not known.

Findings and limits, study-wide: In a later analysis, HLA-associated beta chains showed higher expansion and lower generation probabilities than comparable chains. In a later analysis, a genetic analysis reported fewer productive-TCR N-insertions in an Asian-associated ancestry cluster than the cohort average.

The primer mix had 60 Vbeta and 13 Jbeta primers. The table came from immunoSEQ multiplex PCR; TCRdb's copy has only in-frame clones and leaves some out. The sample records about 100,000 clones, around four fifths being singletons. Germline V gene sequence: CDR1 GTSNPN, CDR2 SVGIG (reference sequence). The CDR3 is made up of 13 amino acids. V was cut by 2 bases and J by 5 bases, with 7 bases left in between. The chain employs TRBV30 and TRBJ1-6; D not certain. This clonotype was obtained from a middle-aged man in good health and CMV-seropositive. Sequencing was carried out using PBMCs. CDR3 residues: CAWSPQNNSPLHF. The CDR3 DNA is TGTGCCTGGAGTCCACAGAATAATTCACCCCTCCACTTT.